The 32 T cell receptor beta chains given below trace back to one sample, sequenced in a study of cytomegalovirus exposure and HLA in healthy donors. With 60 Vbeta and 13 Jbeta primers, the PCR was carried out. TCRdb's copy holds only in-frame clones and misses some; the assay was immunoSEQ multiplex PCR. This sample carries 140,000 to 150,000 clones, 60% to 80% of them seen once, and the ten largest clones take about 1.7%. Source material: PBMCs. These receptors all come from a woman in her 30s in good health and CMV-seronegative.

The genes are TRBV11-2 and TRBJ2-1; D is unresolved. CDR3 length equals 12 residues. CDR1 and CDR2 from the germline V gene are SGHAT and FQNNGV. Deletions cut 3 bases from V and 6 bases from J, with 6 bases between. The DNA of the CDR3 is TGTGCCAGCAGCTTTCTCCCCAATGAGCAGTTCTTC. The encoded protein is CASSFLPNEQFF.

This chain connects TRBV4-2 to TRBJ2-7; 7 nucleotides match TRBD1. The CDR3 loop spans 17 amino acids. The V gene end was trimmed by 3 bases and the J gene end by 1 base; junction bases not matched to a gene: 12. Germline V CDR1 and CDR2: LGHNA, YNFKEQ. In nucleotides, the CDR3 is TGTGCCAGCAGCCAGGCGCGACCCGGGACAGCGTCCTACGAGCAGTACTTC. It encodes CASSQARPGTASYEQYF.

This clone occurred a few times. The CDR3 nucleotides are TGTGCCAGCAGCCCATCGGGGGGGCACACTGAAGCTTTCTTT. Its translation: CASSPSGGHTEAFF. The genes are TRBV9 and TRBJ1-1; TRBD1 might be the D (6 bases). Trimming shortened V by 4 bases and J by 3 bases, and 13 bases separated the two germline ends. CDR1 is SGDLS and CDR2 is YYNGEE in the germline V gene. This CDR3 comprises 14 residues. Supplemented by reference TRBV9 and TRBJ1-1, the full variable domain reads DSGVTQTPKHLITATGQRVTLRCSPRSGDLSVYWYQQSLDQGLQFLIQYYNGEERAKGNILERFSAQQFPDLHSELNLSSLELGDSALYFCASSPSGGHTEAFFGQGTRLTVV.

The chain combines TRBV19 with TRBJ1-1; D remains unclear. The CDR3 is 15 amino acids. Per the germline V gene, CDR1 is LNHDA and CDR2 is SQIVND (reference sequence). The germline V and J ends were trimmed by 3 bases and 1 base, with 12 bases remaining between them. In DNA form, the CDR3 reads TGTGCCAGTAGTATTAGCGTACAGACGAACACTGAAGCTTTCTTT. This gives the protein CASSISVQTNTEAFF.

This clone was seen once. This sequence joins TRBV18 and TRBJ1-2, with 8 bases fitting TRBD1. The ends lost 5 bases at V and 6 bases at J; junction bases unmatched: 11. Germline CDR1 and CDR2: KGHSH and LQKENI. The CDR3 sequence is 15 residues long. The CDR3 is CASSSADRGQDGYTF. The CDR3 nucleotides are TGTGCCAGCTCATCAGCCGACAGGGGTCAAGATGGCTACACCTTC.

V is TRBV2 and J is TRBJ2-3; D unclear. From germline, CDR1 is SNHLY and CDR2 FYNNEI. The V end was cut by 6 bases, the J end by 11 bases, with 18 bases between. The CDR3 is made up of 13 amino acids. The chain's CDR3 is CASRVPTAYVQYF. The CDR3 DNA sequence: TGTGCCAGCAGGGTACCTACCGCGTACGTGCAGTATTTT.

The J gene is TRBJ1-1, the V gene TRBV4-1; weak D call: TRBD1 (6 bases). The CDR3 covers 14 residues. In germline, CDR1 is MGHRA, CDR2 YSYEKL. V lost 3 bases to trimming and J lost 7 bases, with 15 bases between them. For the CDR3, the DNA is TGCGCCAGCAGCCAGCAGGACAGAGCCATTGAAGCTTTCTTT. Translation: CASSQQDRAIEAFF.

J is TRBJ2-5 and V is TRBV7-9; 12 bases align to TRBD1. Germline loops: CDR1 SEHNR, CDR2 FQNEAQ (reference sequence). The CDR3 length is 14 residues. V shed 4 bases, J shed 5 bases, and the junction held 2 bases outside the gene matches. The CDR3 DNA follows: TGTGCCAGCAGCTCCGGGACAGGGGGCGAGACCCAGTACTTC. Protein product: CASSSGTGGETQYF.

This chain links TRBV6-5 with TRBJ1-2; TRBD1 matches 8 bases. The junction had 4 bases not matched to a gene; V was cut back by 6 bases and J by 4 bases. This CDR3 comprises 13 residues. CDR1 is MNHEY and CDR2 is SVGAGI in the germline V gene. The CDR3 DNA reads as TGTGCCAGCAGGGAGACAGGGGCCTATGGCTACACCTTC. This translates into CASRETGAYGYTF.

The J gene is TRBJ2-3, the V gene TRBV11-2; tentative D call: TRBD2 (5 bases). V lost 0 bases and J lost 3, with 10 bases in between. Germline lookup yields CDR1 SGHAT and CDR2 FQNNGV. CDR3 size: 15 residues. In DNA, the CDR3 is TGTGCCAGCAGCTTAGATGGGCCGGGGACAGATACGCAGTATTTT. Translation: CASSLDGPGTDTQYF.

The chain carries TRBV18 and TRBJ1-2, with 11 bases that match TRBD1. Germline values: CDR1 KGHSH, CDR2 LQKENI. With V trimmed by 1 base and J by 3 bases, 10 bases remained unmatched. CDR3 length: 18 amino acids. The CDR3, as DNA: TGTGCCAGCTCACCACTTTATGGGGACAGGGGGATCGACTATGGCTACACCTTC. This codes for CASSPLYGDRGIDYGYTF.

A note on this clone: The germline gene is not matched at one end of the junction; a read error may be the cause. This chain links TRBV10-1 with TRBJ1-2; weak D call: TRBD1 (6 bases). Germline values: CDR1 WNHNN, CDR2 SYGVQD (reference sequence). The CDR3 loop spans 18 amino acids. CDR3 protein: CASSEPRTDRGPAVRRHF. The CDR3 coding sequence is TGCGCCAGCAGTGAACCCAGGACAGATCGAGGACCCGCGGTCCGGCGTCACTTC.

The chain employs TRBV19 and TRBJ2-7; 8 nucleotides agree with TRBD1. V shed 6 bases, J shed 2 bases, and the junction held 6 bases outside the gene matches. Germline CDR1 reads LNHDA; CDR2 reads SQIVND (reference sequence). The CDR3 is 14 amino acids. The CDR3 is CASRATGETYEQYF. The CDR3 region has the DNA TGTGCCAGTAGAGCGACAGGGGAGACCTACGAGCAGTACTTC.

The J gene is TRBJ2-2, the V gene TRBV28; maybe TRBD1 (5 bases). The V gene's germline CDR1 is MDHEN and CDR2 SYDVKM. The CDR3 totals 13 residues. V was trimmed by 4 bases and J by 6 bases, leaving 9 bases between them. CDR3 nucleotides: TGTGCCAGCAGTTATTCAGGGTCCGGGGAGCTGTTTTTT. It specifies CASSYSGSGELFF. The full variable domain, its missing parts supplied by reference TRBV28 and TRBJ2-2, is DVKVTQSSRYLVKRTGEKVFLECVQDMDHENMFWYRQDPGLGLRLIYFSYDVKMKEKGDIPEGYSVSREKKERFSLILESASTNQTSMYLCASSYSGSGELFFGEGSRLTVL.

This chain joins TRBV5-1 and TRBJ1-4; TRBD1 agrees at 9 bases. V lost 1 base and J lost 7; bases outside the gene matches: 8. The CDR3 contains 16 residues. CDR1 is SGHRS, CDR2 YFSETQ, per germline. CDR3 coding DNA: TGCGCCAGCAGCTTGTTGGGGACAGGGCCTGGTGAAAAACTGTTTTTT. Its translation: CASSLLGTGPGEKLFF.

The sample holds a few counts of this clone. V usage is TRBV2 and J usage is TRBJ1-2, with 9 bases identical to TRBD1. The CDR3 consists of 17 residues. The germline gives CDR1 SNHLY, CDR2 FYNNEI. V dropped 4 bases and J dropped 1; count of bases not matched to a gene: 10. The CDR3 here is CASSAGTGSSLNYGYTF. The DNA for the CDR3 is TGTGCCAGCAGTGCCGGGACAGGGAGTAGCCTTAACTATGGCTACACCTTC.

The chain links TRBV6-5 to TRBJ2-1, with 13 bases identical to TRBD2. J was trimmed by 7 bases and V by 2 bases; bases with no gene match: 2. Looked up from germline, CDR1 is MNHEY and CDR2 is SVGAGI. The CDR3 runs to 15 residues. As DNA, the CDR3 is TGTGCCAGCAGTTACCTGACTAGCGGGGGGAATGAGCAGTTCTTC. It yields the protein CASSYLTSGGNEQFF.

This chain's CDR3 is CASSILGGGDIYGYTF. CDR3 bases: TGTGCCAGCAGCATCCTCGGTGGGGGGGATATATATGGCTACACCTTC. The chain combines TRBV9 with TRBJ1-2, with a tentative D call TRBD1 (5 bases). In germline, CDR1 is SGDLS, CDR2 YYNGEE. Trimming removed 4 bases from V and 5 bases from J, with 21 bases in between. The CDR3 spans 16 residues.

The chain recombines TRBV6-6 with TRBJ1-3, with D unclear. Trimming left V 6 bases short and J 4 bases short, with 7 bases between. The CDR3 sequence is 12 residues long. Per germline, CDR1 MNHNY and CDR2 SVGAGI (reference sequence). CDR3 DNA: TGTGCCAGCAGCCTCAGGGGAAACACCATATATTTT. It translates to CASSLRGNTIYF.

The rearrangement uses TRBV6-1 and TRBJ2-2, with 7 bases matching TRBD1. V shed 5 bases, J shed 0 bases, and the junction held 3 bases outside the gene matches. Germline V gene lookup returns CDR1 MNHNS and CDR2 SASEGT. CDR3 length: 15 amino acids. CDR3 sequence: CASSWGQPNTGELFF. The CDR3 coding sequence is TGTGCCAGCAGTTGGGGACAGCCGAACACCGGGGAGCTGTTTTTT.

This clone was counted between two and nine times. The gene calls are TRBV6-5 and TRBJ1-2; a weak D match, TRBD1 (6 bases). The CDR3 has 15 residues. V was shortened by 4 bases and J by 5 bases, with 17 bases between the two germline ends. Germline CDR1 and CDR2: MNHEY and SVGAGI. CDR3 bases: TGTGCCAGCAGTTCCCCAGGACAGCCAGTATATGGCTACACCTTC. Protein sequence: CASSSPGQPVYGYTF.

The V and J genes are TRBV5-4 and TRBJ2-2, with 8 positions matching TRBD2. Germline CDR1 is SGHNT and CDR2 is YYREEE (reference sequence). The CDR3 is 15 residues long. With 4 bases clipped from V and 0 bases from J, the junction kept 2 bases outside the gene matches. The CDR3 nucleotides are TGTGCCAGCAGCCCGGGACTAGCGAACACCGGGGAGCTGTTTTTT. Protein: CASSPGLANTGELFF.

The chain has TRBV4-1 and TRBJ1-6, with 7 bases lining up with TRBD1. This CDR3 comprises 16 residues. The germline gives CDR1 MGHRA, CDR2 YSYEKL. Trimming at V came to 4 bases and at J to 7 bases, leaving 10 bases not matched to a gene. CDR3 in amino acids: CASSPFVGTANSPLHF. The CDR3 nucleotides read TGCGCCAGCAGCCCTTTTGTGGGGACAGCAAATTCACCCCTCCACTTT.

A remark on this clone: This sample includes further DNA sequences coding for the same CDR3. V usage is TRBV6-6 and J usage is TRBJ1-1; perhaps TRBD1 as D (6 bases). Germline V gene data show CDR1 as MNHNY and CDR2 as SVGAGI (reference sequence). This CDR3 has 14 amino acids. Trimming removed 6 bases at V and 1 base at J, with 12 bases between. DNA of the CDR3: TGTGCCAGCAGCCCGCAGGGGAGGAACACTGAAGCTTTCTTT. It encodes CASSPQGRNTEAFF.

The chain joins TRBV5-1 to TRBJ1-4; D not certain. The CDR3 is 14 residues long. Germline-derived CDR1 and CDR2 are SGHRS and YFSETQ. With 4 bases removed from V and 0 bases from J, the gap between germline ends came to 7 bases. The CDR3 DNA follows: TGCGCCAGCAGCAGAGAAGCAACTAATGAAAAACTGTTTTTT. Its translation is CASSREATNEKLFF.

The chain recombines TRBV6-5 with TRBJ2-1; no clear D. CDR1 is MNHEY, CDR2 SVGAGI, per germline. The CDR3 has 13 residues. Trimming removed 2 bases at V and 3 bases at J, with 5 bases between. DNA for the CDR3: TGTGCCAGCAGTTACCCAGGCTACAATGAGCAGTTCTTC. The encoded protein is CASSYPGYNEQFF.

The chain joins TRBV5-1 to TRBJ1-2; possibly TRBD1 for D (5 bases). With 0 bases removed from V and 4 bases from J, the gap between germline ends came to 10 bases. Germline V lookup: CDR1 SGHRS, CDR2 YFSETQ. The CDR3 is made up of 14 amino acids. The chain's CDR3 is CASSLGQTFYGYTF. CDR3 coding DNA: TGCGCCAGCAGCTTGGGACAGACTTTCTATGGCTACACCTTC.

CDR3 coding DNA: TGTGCCACCGAAGGGGGCACTGAAGCTTTCTTT. Its translation is CATEGGTEAFF. The chain carries TRBV19 and TRBJ1-1, with D maybe TRBD1 (6 bases). The length of the CDR3 is 11 residues. V lost 10 bases and J 4 bases, leaving 10 bases between the germline ends. The germline V gene has CDR1 LNHDA and CDR2 SQIVND (reference sequence).

The chain uses TRBV7-8 and TRBJ1-5; D is unclear. Trimming left V 7 bases short and J 1 base short, with 11 bases between. CDR1 SGHVS and CDR2 FQNEAQ come from the germline V gene. There are 14 residues in the CDR3. The CDR3 region is CASKGEGSNQPQHF. In nucleotides, the CDR3 is TGTGCCAGCAAGGGAGAGGGAAGCAATCAGCCCCAGCATTTT.

The chain has TRBV7-9 and TRBJ1-1; 7 bases align to TRBD1. The germline CDR1 and CDR2 sequences are SEHNR and FQNEAQ (reference sequence). The CDR3 covers 15 residues. The ends lost 5 bases at V and 1 base at J; junction bases unmatched: 7. CDR3 residues: CASSHPGQTNTEAFF. The CDR3 DNA follows: TGTGCCAGCAGCCATCCGGGACAGACGAACACTGAAGCTTTCTTT.

The rearrangement joins TRBV2 to TRBJ1-2; TRBD1 matches at 8 bases. Germline V gene lookup returns CDR1 SNHLY and CDR2 FYNNEI. This CDR3 comprises 13 residues. V gave up 1 base and J gave up 6 bases; unmatched junction bases: 1. CDR3 DNA sequence: TGTGCCAGCAGTGAAGGACAGGGGAATGGCTACACCTTC. This codes for CASSEGQGNGYTF.

The DNA for the CDR3 is TGTGCCAGTCGACGACTAGCGGGGAATGAGCAGTTCTTC. It encodes CASRRLAGNEQFF. The chain links TRBV19 to TRBJ2-1, with 11 nucleotides matching TRBD2. The CDR3 covers 13 residues. Losses at the gene ends were 8 bases for V and 7 bases for J; bases not matched to a gene: 4. The germline CDR1 and CDR2 sequences are LNHDA and SQIVND (reference sequence).